The 15 T cell receptor beta chains listed next were all sequenced from one sample in a study of CD4 T cells in relation to SARS-CoV-2 and coronaviruses. Generated by immunoSEQ multiplex PCR, the TCRdb table keeps only in-frame clones and is missing some. The sample records some 65,000 clones, over 80% being singletons. Unexposed donor CD4+ T cells date from about 2011-2018, before the COVID-19 pandemic. Sequencing was done on a sample of memory CD4+ T cells from PBMCs. The source of these receptors is a human donor in good health.

This chain links TRBV2 with TRBJ2-5, with TRBD2 matching over 12 bases. V shed 3 bases, J shed 2 bases, and the junction held 1 base outside the gene matches. The CDR3 has 15 residues. From germline, CDR1 is SNHLY and CDR2 FYNNEI. The CDR3 reads CASSDGLAGQETQYF. The CDR3 DNA follows: TGTGCCAGCAGTGATGGACTAGCGGGGCAAGAGACCCAGTACTTC.

This chain uses TRBV7-3 with TRBJ2-1; TRBD2 matches at 8 bases. Per the germline V gene, CDR1 is SGHTA and CDR2 is FQGTGA. With 0 bases clipped from V and 5 bases from J, the junction kept 0 bases outside the gene matches. The CDR3 contains 14 residues. The CDR3 DNA follows: TGTGCCAGCAGCTTAACTAGCGGGGACAATGAGCAGTTCTTC. It codes for CASSLTSGDNEQFF.

Here the CDR3 reads CASSLLAGQNTEAFF. The CDR3 DNA sequence: TGCGCCAGCAGCCTATTAGCGGGGCAGAACACTGAAGCTTTCTTT. The chain couples TRBV4-3 to TRBJ1-1; possible D gene TRBD1, 5 bases. Trimming took 4 bases from V and 1 from J, leaving 13 bases between them. In germline, CDR1 is LGHNA, CDR2 YSLEER. This CDR3 region has 15 residues.

This clone has more than one count but fewer than ten. This chain joins TRBV7-2 and TRBJ2-2, with a possible D match to TRBD2 (6 bases). The germline CDR1 and CDR2 sequences are SGHTA and FQGNSA. The CDR3 has 14 amino acids. The V gene lost 4 bases and the J gene lost 4 bases, with 10 bases spanning the gap. The CDR3 loop is CASSSRGGTGELFF. CDR3 coding DNA: TGTGCCAGCAGCTCGAGGGGAGGCACCGGGGAGCTGTTTTTT.

The chain joins TRBV10-3 to TRBJ2-7; 9 nucleotides agree with TRBD2. Trimming at V came to 7 bases and at J to 0 bases, leaving 16 bases not matched to a gene. Per germline, CDR1 ENHRY and CDR2 SYGVKD. This CDR3 is built from 18 residues. The CDR3 is CAITPGAGGGGSSYEQYF. CDR3 bases: TGTGCCATCACTCCAGGAGCGGGAGGAGGAGGAAGCTCCTACGAGCAGTACTTC.

The chain has TRBV18 and TRBJ2-5; TRBD2 matches 8 bases. Trimming at V came to 6 bases and at J to 3 bases, leaving 6 bases not matched to a gene. The CDR3 is 14 residues long. Looked up from germline, CDR1 is KGHSH and CDR2 is LQKENI. CDR3 nucleotides: TGTGCCAGCTCGACGGGACTAGGGGAAGAGACCCAGTACTTC. It translates to CASSTGLGEETQYF.

V is TRBV7-3 and J is TRBJ2-5; 13 bases map to TRBD2. J gave up 3 bases and V 4 bases, and 2 bases lay outside the gene matches. CDR1 and CDR2 (germline): SGHTA, FQGTGA. This CDR3 is built from 15 residues. The chain's CDR3 is CASSWTSGREETQYF. CDR3 coding DNA: TGTGCCAGCAGCTGGACTAGCGGGAGAGAAGAGACCCAGTACTTC.

This rearrangement joins TRBV7-2 to TRBJ2-1; D not resolved. The CDR3 loop spans 14 amino acids. Germline V gene data show CDR1 as SGHTA and CDR2 as FQGNSA. Trimming removed 4 bases from V and 3 bases from J, with 10 bases in between. CDR3 in DNA: TGTGCCAGCAGCTCGTCTCCAGGCTACAATGAGCAGTTCTTC. Protein sequence: CASSSSPGYNEQFF.

Only a few counts were recorded for this clone. This CDR3 is also generated by other DNA sequences in the sample. The chain employs TRBV7-3 and TRBJ2-3, with D perhaps matching TRBD1 (6 bases). The V and J ends lost 4 bases and 4 bases respectively, with 9 bases between them. The CDR3 has 13 amino acids. Germline assignment: CDR1 SGHTA and CDR2 FQGTGA. In nucleotides, the CDR3 is TGTGCCAGCAGCTACAGGGAAGCAGATACGCAGTATTTT. Its translation is CASSYREADTQYF.

The chain is built from TRBV21-1 and TRBJ2-7; the DNA was not used to check the table's D call, TRBD1. TRBV21-1 is described as a pseudogene. CDR3 length: 16 amino acids. CDR3 sequence reads: CASSNPWTGLIYEQYF. The DNA for the CDR3 is TGTGCCAGCAGCAACCCGTGGACAGGGTTAATCTACGAGCAGTACTTC.

The chain is built from TRBV2 and TRBJ2-5; 10 bases match TRBD1. Germline V lookup: CDR1 SNHLY, CDR2 FYNNEI. Trimming took 9 bases from V and 5 from J; bases not matched to a gene: 0. CDR3 size: 11 residues. CDR3 region: CARGQGETQYF. The CDR3 DNA is TGTGCCAGGGGACAGGGGGAGACCCAGTACTTC.

The chain uses TRBV19 and TRBJ1-5; a possible D gene is TRBD1 (5 bases). Trimming pared 7 bases from V and 2 bases from J, leaving 21 bases between. Germline V gives CDR1 LNHDA, CDR2 SQIVND (reference sequence). The CDR3 has 17 amino acids. The CDR3 loop reads CASTPSWGALGNQPQHF. The CDR3 DNA reads as TGTGCCAGTACCCCGTCATGGGGCGCCCTTGGCAATCAGCCCCAGCATTTT.

J is TRBJ2-2 and V is TRBV30; 7 bases are a match to TRBD1. CDR1 and CDR2 from the germline V gene are GTSNPN and SVGIG (reference sequence). The V segment lost 1 base and the J segment 6 bases; nucleotides outside the gene matches: 2. CDR3 size: 13 residues. The DNA for the CDR3 is TGTGCCTGGAGTGCCCAGGGGGCCGGGGAGCTGTTTTTT. The encoded protein is CAWSAQGAGELFF.

This chain uses TRBV10-3 with TRBJ2-7; 9 nucleotides agree with TRBD1. The trim removed 10 bases at V and 5 bases at J, leaving 9 bases unmatched. The CDR3 is 13 residues long. Germline V gene lookup returns CDR1 ENHRY and CDR2 SYGVKD. CDR3 in DNA: TGTGCCACCCGACAGGGGGAGGGGGACGAGCAGTACTTC. It encodes CATRQGEGDEQYF.

This sequence joins TRBV10-3 and TRBJ2-1, with D unresolved. The germline V gene has CDR1 ENHRY and CDR2 SYGVKD. Between the trimmed V and J ends, which lost 3 bases and 0 bases, there was a span of 3 bases. This CDR3 spans 13 amino acids. As DNA, the CDR3 is TGTGCCATCAGTGACAGCTCCTACAATGAGCAGTTCTTC. As protein: CAISDSSYNEQFF.